This T cell receptor beta chain appears in the sequencing data of a study of vaccination and CD4 T cells after COVID-19. Broader study findings: Median SARS-CoV-2-reactive clonotype numbers went from around 20 to 38; this increase was not significant. Spike mono-reactivity marked 304 of 307 vaccine-specific clones in convalescent patients.

An Oncomine TCR Beta short-read assay was used to sequence the DNA from cultured CD4+ T cells. It was cultured CD4+ T cells from which genomic DNA was extracted. TCRdb reprocessed the PCR reads via MiXCR and lists one record per CDR3 protein. Of 10,000 to 12,000 distinct CDR3 sequences listed, 65% to 75% were seen once; the top ten hold roughly 9%. Treatment indicated: roughly 10-day PBMC culture with coronavirus spike peptide pools or control peptides (ViraFEST assay). Positive PCR tests were logged from March through December 2020, ahead of US Alpha, Beta and Delta variants. Germline values: CDR1 MDHEN, CDR2 SYDVKM. Trimming took off 6 bases at V and 4 bases at J, with 12 bases between the two ends. This CDR3 is 13 amino acids long. Comments on this clonotype: Its antigen is undetermined.

The TCR sequence derives from a human donor who had recovered from COVID-19. The source material was CD4+ T cells from blood, cultured in vitro. The chain combines TRBV28 with TRBJ2-5; possible D gene TRBD1, 5 bases. CDR3 protein: CASRVTVRETQYF. CDR3 nucleotide sequence: TGTGCCAGCAGAGTGACAGTCCGAGAGACCCAGTACTTC.